This TCR beta chain is from a study of blood T cell repertoires in COVID-19. Up to 2 weeks before entering the study, exposed participants had met a COVID-19 case. Generated by immunoSEQ multiplex PCR, the TCRdb table keeps only in-frame clones and is missing some. The sample has 200,000 to 250,000 clones, about 90% seen once. V shed 5 bases and J shed 6 bases, with 9 bases lying between them. Germline-derived CDR1 and CDR2 are SGHNT and YYREEE (reference sequence). The CDR3 runs 13 residues. The sample was PBMCs or T cells enriched from blood (not recorded which). The TCR comes from a man aged 45-65 years who had been exposed to COVID-19. V is TRBV5-4 and J is TRBJ1-6, with D possibly being TRBD1 (5 bases). CDR3 in amino acids: CASRYDSNSPLHF. The CDR3 region has the DNA TGTGCCAGCAGATACGACAGTAATTCACCCCTCCACTTT.